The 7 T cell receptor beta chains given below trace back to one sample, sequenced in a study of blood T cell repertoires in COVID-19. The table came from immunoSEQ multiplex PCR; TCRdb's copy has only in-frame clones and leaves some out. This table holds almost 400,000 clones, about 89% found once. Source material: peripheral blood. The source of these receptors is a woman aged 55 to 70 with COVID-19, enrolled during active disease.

The CDR3, as DNA: TGTGCCAGTTACCGGACTAGCTACGAGCAGTACTTC. Translated: CASYRTSYEQYF. The gene calls are TRBV28 and TRBJ2-7; 7 bases align to TRBD2. V was pared by 9 bases and J by 3 bases, with 5 bases of the junction left unmatched. From germline, CDR1 is MDHEN and CDR2 SYDVKM. The CDR3 consists of 12 residues.

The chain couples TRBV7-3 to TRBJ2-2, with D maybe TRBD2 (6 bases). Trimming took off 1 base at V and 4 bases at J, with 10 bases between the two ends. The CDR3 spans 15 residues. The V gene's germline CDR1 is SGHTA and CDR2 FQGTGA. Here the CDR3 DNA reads TGTGCCAGCAGCTTAATAGCGGCGAGCACCGGGGAGCTGTTTTTT. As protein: CASSLIAASTGELFF.

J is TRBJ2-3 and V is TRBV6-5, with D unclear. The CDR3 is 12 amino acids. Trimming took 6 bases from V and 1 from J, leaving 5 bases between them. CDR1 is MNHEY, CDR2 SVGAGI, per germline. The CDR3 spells CASRRGTDTQYF. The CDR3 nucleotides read TGTGCCAGCAGAAGAGGCACAGATACGCAGTATTTT.

The CDR3 DNA sequence: TGTGCCAGCAGTTTTCACTCGGGGGGCTCCTACAATGAGCAGTTCTTC. It specifies CASSFHSGGSYNEQFF. This chain connects TRBV28 to TRBJ2-1, with 7 nucleotides matching TRBD2. Germline trimming cut 3 bases from V and 0 bases from J; bases unmatched to any gene: 5. Germline V gives CDR1 MDHEN, CDR2 SYDVKM. The CDR3 totals 16 residues.

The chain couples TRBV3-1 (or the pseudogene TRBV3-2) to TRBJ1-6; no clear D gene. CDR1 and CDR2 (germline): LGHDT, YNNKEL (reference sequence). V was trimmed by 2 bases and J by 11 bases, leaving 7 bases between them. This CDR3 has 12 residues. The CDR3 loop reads CASSQREAPLHF. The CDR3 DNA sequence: TGTGCCAGCAGCCAAAGGGAGGCACCCCTCCACTTT.

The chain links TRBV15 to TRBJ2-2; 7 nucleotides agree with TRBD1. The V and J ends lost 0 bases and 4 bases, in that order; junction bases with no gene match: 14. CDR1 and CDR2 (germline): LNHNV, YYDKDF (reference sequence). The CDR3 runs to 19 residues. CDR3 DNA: TGTGCCACCAGCAGAGAAGGGGGCTGGGGGCGGCAGAGCACCGGGGAGCTGTTTTTT. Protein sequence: CATSREGGWGRQSTGELFF.

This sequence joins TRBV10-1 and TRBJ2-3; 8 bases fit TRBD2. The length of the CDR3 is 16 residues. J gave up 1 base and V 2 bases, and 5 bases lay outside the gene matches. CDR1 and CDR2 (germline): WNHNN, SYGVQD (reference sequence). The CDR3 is CASSELGSGGTDTQYF. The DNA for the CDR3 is TGCGCCAGCAGTGAGCTGGGTAGCGGGGGCACAGATACGCAGTATTTT.